This TCR beta chain appears in the sequencing data of a study of T cell responses to AZD1222 COVID-19 vaccine (dated by TCRdb to 2020 to 2022). A note on the overall study: A total of 230 or so trial participants underwent TCR sequencing, of whom about 200 received two doses of AZD1222 and around 26 received two doses of the MenACWY control vaccine. Enrollment into the trials was organized by age into subgroups of 18-55, 56-69 and 70-plus years, and those subgroups contained about 160, 30 and 59 TCR-sequenced participants, respectively. Overall study results and their limits: A significant rise in spike-specific TCR breadth and depth was observed after two AZD1222 doses relative to day 0 and relative to MenACWY recipients. Reportedly, almost half of the unique spike-specific TCRs recognized epitopes lying outside the regions that are mutated in the B.1.351 and B.1.1.7 variants. Participants were mostly white British and included more females than males, and it was suggested by the authors that clonal diversity may have been underestimated. No day 14 peak-response samples were available, so repertoires were characterized only after the peak T cell response. Conclusions about previously exposed vaccinees are limited, since just a handful of AZD1222 recipients were seropositive for SARS-CoV-2 at baseline. Vaccine-associated CD4 TCRs spanned the whole spike protein, with dominant responses in regions 160-218 and 743-854. In the small 56-69-year group, the increase in depth fell short of significance, most likely because of low power.

The CDR3 numbers 15 residues from cysteine through phenylalanine. Only the CDR3 portion is preserved as DNA: 45 bases, with reading frame beginning at the first base. The germline V gene (reference sequence) yields LNHDA for CDR1 and SQIVND for CDR2. The junction shows trimming of 3 bases on V and 4 bases on J, and the gene matches do not reach 6 bases of it. The sample's time point label is to be understood as: about 28 days (+/-7) after the second vaccine dose. AZD1222 recipients with second doses at about 4 weeks or about 12 weeks were pooled, because spike-specific TCR depth and breadth did not differ between schedules. Vaccinee samples came from UK trials COV001 and COV002, including a single-blind randomized controlled phase 2/3 trial of AZD1222 (ChAdOx1 nCoV-19) in healthy adults. For TCRbeta chain sequencing, PBMC samples were collected from trial participants at day 0 and at day 28 after the second dose.

The CDR3 regions of human TCRbeta chains were analyzed by immunosequencing. In the original analysis: Repertoire TCRs were matched against a reference library of SARS-CoV-2-specific TCRs generated with the MIRA antigen-specificity platform. Breadth meant the fraction of unique TCRs that were SARS-CoV-2-associated, whereas depth meant the fraction of total T cells that were SARS-CoV-2-associated. Using the MIRA data, each spike-specific TCR was assigned both to the spike region to which the TCR was reactive and to a CD4 or CD8 class. Log10-transformed breadth and depth values were compared by one-way ANOVA with Sidak's multiple comparisons tests. In its TCRdb copy, this immuneACCESS table keeps in-frame sequences only and misses some clones. Where compared with another copy, unresolved V genes explain less than half of these, and the others have no known cause. V, J and clone size were drawn from that table, and D and trimming were deduced from the DNA. The sample has around 140,000 clones on record, about 90% of them singletons. The ten largest account for 3.8% of the sample.

About this clone: Its cognate antigen has yet to be identified. Base qualities are not recorded, but no much larger clone differs from it by a single base.

The source of this sequence is an adult who received the AZD1222 COVID-19 vaccine. This chain is built from TRBV19 and TRBJ2-3; TRBD1 fits 8 bases in the junction. This specimen consisted of peripheral blood, obtained 28 days after the second AZD1222 dose. The DNA sequence is as follows: TGTGCCAGTAGTATTTATGCAGGGGGCGCAGATACGCAGTATTTT. Its protein reads: CASSIYAGGADTQYF.